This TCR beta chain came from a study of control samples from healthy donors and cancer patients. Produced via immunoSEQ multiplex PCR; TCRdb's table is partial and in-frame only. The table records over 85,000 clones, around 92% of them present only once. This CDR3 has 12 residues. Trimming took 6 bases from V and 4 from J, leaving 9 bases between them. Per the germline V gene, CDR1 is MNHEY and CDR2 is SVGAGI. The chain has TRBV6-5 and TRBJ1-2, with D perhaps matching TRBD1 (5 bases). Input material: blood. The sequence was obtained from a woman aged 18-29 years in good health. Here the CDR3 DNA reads TGTGCCAGCAGGGGGACGGGCTATGGCTACACCTTC. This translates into CASRGTGYGYTF.